This paragraph reports one T cell receptor (beta chain). Its antigen is undetermined. TCRdb keeps only in-frame clones here, not all; method: immunoSEQ multiplex PCR. Of under 2,000,000 clones in the sample, about 95% were seen once. This sample is drawn from a study of shared clonotypes between healthy human individuals. Study results and caveats: Compared with memory subsets, naive subsets generally had larger estimated richness.

Terminally differentiated effector memory CD45RA+ cells were left out of the naive CD8 fraction, which was CD45RO-negative and positively selected for CCR7. This TCR derives from a man between 18 and 29 years old in good health. The source material was naive CD8+ T cells sorted from blood.

The CDR3 spells CASRGGEGYTF. CDR3 DNA sequence: TGTGCCAGCAGGGGGGGGGAAGGCTACACCTTC. The chain has TRBV28 and TRBJ1-2; tentative D call: TRBD1 (5 bases). The CDR3 loop spans 11 amino acids. From germline, CDR1 is MDHEN and CDR2 SYDVKM. V dropped 6 bases and J dropped 8 bases, with 10 bases sitting between them.